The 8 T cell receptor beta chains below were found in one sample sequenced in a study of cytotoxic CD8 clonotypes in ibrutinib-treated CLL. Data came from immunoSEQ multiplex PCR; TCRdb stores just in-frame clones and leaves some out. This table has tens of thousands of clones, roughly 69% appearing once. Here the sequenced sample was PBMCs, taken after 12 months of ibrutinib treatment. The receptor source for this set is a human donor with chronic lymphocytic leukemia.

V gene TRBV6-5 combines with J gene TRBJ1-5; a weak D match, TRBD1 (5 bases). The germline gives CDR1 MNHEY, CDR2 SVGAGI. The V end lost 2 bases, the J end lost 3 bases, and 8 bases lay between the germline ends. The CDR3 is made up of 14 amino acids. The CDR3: CASSYDSLNQPQHF. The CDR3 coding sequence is TGTGCCAGCAGTTACGACAGCCTCAATCAGCCCCAGCATTTT.

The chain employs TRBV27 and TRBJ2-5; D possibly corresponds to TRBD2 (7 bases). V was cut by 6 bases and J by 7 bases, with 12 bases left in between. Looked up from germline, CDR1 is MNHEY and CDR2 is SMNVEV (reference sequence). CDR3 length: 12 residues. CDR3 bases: TGTGCCAGCAGGGGAGGGGGGGTGACCCAGTACTTC. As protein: CASRGGGVTQYF.

The CDR3 here is CASSDSPGLAVYNEQFF. The CDR3 nucleotides are TGTGCCAGCAGTGACTCCCCGGGACTAGCGGTCTACAATGAGCAGTTCTTC. The rearrangement links TRBV6-4 to TRBJ2-1, with 11 bases aligning to TRBD2. This CDR3 is 17 amino acids long. J lost 3 bases, V lost 0 bases, and 4 bases had no gene match. Germline values: CDR1 MRHNA, CDR2 SNTAGT.

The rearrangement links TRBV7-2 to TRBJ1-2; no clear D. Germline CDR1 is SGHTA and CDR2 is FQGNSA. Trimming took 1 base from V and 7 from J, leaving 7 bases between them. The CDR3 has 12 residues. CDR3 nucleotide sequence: TGTGCCAGCAGCTTAGGGGAGGCTGGCTACACCTTC. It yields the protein CASSLGEAGYTF.

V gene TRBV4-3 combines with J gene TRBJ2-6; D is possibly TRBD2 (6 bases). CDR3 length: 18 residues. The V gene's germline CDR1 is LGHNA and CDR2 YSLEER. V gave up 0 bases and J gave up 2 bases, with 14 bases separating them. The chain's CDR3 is CASSQDISGPPGANVLTF. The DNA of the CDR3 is TGCGCCAGCAGCCAAGATATTAGCGGACCCCCTGGGGCCAACGTCCTGACTTTC.

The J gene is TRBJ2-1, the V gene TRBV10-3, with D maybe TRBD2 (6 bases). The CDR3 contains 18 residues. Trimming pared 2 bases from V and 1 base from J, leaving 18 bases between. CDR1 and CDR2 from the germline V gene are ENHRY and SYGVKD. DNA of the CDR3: TGTGCCATCAGTGAGAGGCCTGTATTGGGACTTTCCTACAATGAGCAGTTCTTC. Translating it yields CAISERPVLGLSYNEQFF.

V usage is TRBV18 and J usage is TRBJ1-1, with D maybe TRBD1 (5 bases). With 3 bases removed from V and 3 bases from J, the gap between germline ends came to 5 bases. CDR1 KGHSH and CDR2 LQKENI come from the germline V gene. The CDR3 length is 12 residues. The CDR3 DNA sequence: TGTGCCAGCTCACCCAGGGACACTGAAGCTTTCTTT. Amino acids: CASSPRDTEAFF.

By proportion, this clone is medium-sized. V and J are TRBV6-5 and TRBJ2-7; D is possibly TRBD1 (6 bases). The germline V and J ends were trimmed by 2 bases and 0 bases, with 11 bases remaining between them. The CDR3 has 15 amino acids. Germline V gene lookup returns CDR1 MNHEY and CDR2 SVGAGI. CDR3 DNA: TGTGCCAGCAGTTACGTCCAGGGGAGCTCCTACGAGCAGTACTTC. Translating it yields CASSYVQGSSYEQYF.